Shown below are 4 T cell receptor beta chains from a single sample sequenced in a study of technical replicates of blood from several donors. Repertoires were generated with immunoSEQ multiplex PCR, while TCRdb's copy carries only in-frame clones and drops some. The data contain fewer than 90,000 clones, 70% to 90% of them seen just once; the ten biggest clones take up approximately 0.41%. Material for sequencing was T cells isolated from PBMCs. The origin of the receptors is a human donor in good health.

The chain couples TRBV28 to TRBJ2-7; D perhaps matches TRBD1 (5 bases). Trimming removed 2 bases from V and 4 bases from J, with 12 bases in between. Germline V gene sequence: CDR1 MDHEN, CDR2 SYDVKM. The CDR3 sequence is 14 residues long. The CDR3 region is CASSLVSQAYEQYF. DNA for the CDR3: TGTGCCAGCAGTTTAGTCTCACAGGCTTACGAGCAGTACTTC.

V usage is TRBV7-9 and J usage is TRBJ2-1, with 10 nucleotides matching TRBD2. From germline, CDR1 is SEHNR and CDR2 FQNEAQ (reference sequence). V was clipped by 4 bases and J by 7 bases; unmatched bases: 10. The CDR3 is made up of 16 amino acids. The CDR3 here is CASSSTSGPKVNEQFF. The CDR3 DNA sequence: TGTGCCAGCAGCTCGACTAGCGGGCCTAAAGTGAATGAGCAGTTCTTC.

CDR3 residues: CASSLGGLVMDIQYF. The DNA of the CDR3 is TGTGCCAGCAGCTTGGGGGGACTAGTAATGGACATTCAGTACTTC. The chain carries TRBV5-4 and TRBJ2-4, with TRBD2 matching 8 bases. This CDR3 has 15 residues. Germline CDR1 SGHNT, CDR2 YYREEE (reference sequence). The V gene end was trimmed by 0 bases and the J gene end by 8 bases; junction bases not matched to a gene: 7.

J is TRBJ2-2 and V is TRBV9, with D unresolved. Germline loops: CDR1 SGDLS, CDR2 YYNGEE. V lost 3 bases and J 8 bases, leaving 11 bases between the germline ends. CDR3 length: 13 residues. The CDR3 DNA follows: TGTGCCAGCAGCGAGACATTCACAGGGGAGCTGTTTTTT. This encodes CASSETFTGELFF.